This TCR beta chain was recovered during a study of shared clonotypes between healthy human individuals. For this clone: No antigen is known for it.

Sorted-subset replicate PCRs used 200 ng of genomic DNA. This amount corresponded to some 32,000 T cell genomes. Using immunoSEQ multiplex PCR, the repertoire was profiled, and TCRdb retains in-frame clones only, with some absent. In the table there are roughly 300,000 clones, around nine tenths of which are singletons. Study-wide points: The naive CD4 repertoires of a handful of donors were compared, and about 5% of clonotypes were shared. An anticipated effect of sequencing depth on clonotype sharing among donors was recognized.

The germline gives CDR1 MNHNS, CDR2 SASEGT. Deletions cut 3 bases from V and 0 bases from J, with 6 bases between. The CDR3 loop spans 14 amino acids. Both CD45RO+ cells and CCR7-negative CD45RA+ TemRA cells were combined to make up CD8 memory. The sample taken for sequencing was memory CD8+ T cells sorted from blood. Sample subset: CD45RO+ cells pooled with CCR7-negative TemRA cells. This receptor was identified in a man younger than 35 in good health. The chain uses TRBV6-1 and TRBJ1-5; D gene unclear. The CDR3 sequence: CASSERISNQPQHF. In DNA, the CDR3 is TGTGCCAGCAGTGAGCGTATTAGCAATCAGCCCCAGCATTTT.